The subject of this entry is one T cell receptor (beta chain). This specimen belongs to a study of shared clonotypes between healthy human individuals. The protocol was immunoSEQ multiplex PCR, while the TCRdb copy is restricted to in-frame clones and leaves out a portion. This repertoire shows a few million clones, 85% to 95% found once; its top ten account for around 0.14%. This TCR was sampled from a man aged 18 to 30 in good health. The material sequenced was naive CD4+ T cells sorted from blood. Subset here: CD45RA+ positively selected.

DNA for the CDR3: TGCGCCAGCAGCTTGAGTAGGGGCGGAAACTATGGCTACACCTTC. Protein sequence: CASSLSRGGNYGYTF. This rearrangement joins TRBV5-1 to TRBJ1-2; perhaps TRBD1 as D (5 bases). Germline V CDR1 and CDR2: SGHRS, YFSETQ. This CDR3 is 15 amino acids long. Trimming pared 1 base from V and 2 bases from J, leaving 12 bases between.